This entry lists 9 T cell receptor beta chains sequenced from one sample in a study of early T cells in non-severe SARS-CoV-2 infection. TCRdb redid the calling of the 5' RACE reads with MiXCR, one entry per CDR3 protein. Of about 35,000 distinct CDR3 sequences detected, around 6.3% appear once; the ten largest clones hold 5.9%. Sequenced: whole blood. The receptors shown here come from an adult who was a healthcare worker with PCR-confirmed SARS-CoV-2 infection or an uninfected control (not recorded which).

The V call is TRBV5-5, the J call TRBJ2-7, with no clear D. Deletions cut 2 bases from V and 4 bases from J, with 10 bases between. CDR3 length: 13 residues. Germline assignment: CDR1 SGHKS and CDR2 YYEKEE (reference sequence). CDR3 region: CASSLSPGYEQYF. CDR3 bases: TGTGCCAGCAGCTTAAGCCCCGGGTACGAGCAGTACTTC.

This clonotype was found a few times. The gene calls are TRBV7-8 and TRBJ2-7; tentative D call: TRBD1 (8 bases). This CDR3 is built from 13 residues. Germline assignment: CDR1 SGHVS and CDR2 FQNEAQ. V lost 4 bases, J lost 7 bases, and 14 bases lay in between. The CDR3 DNA reads as TGTGCCAGCAGCTCGACAGGGGAGGGGGAGCAGTACTTC. Protein sequence: CASSSTGEGEQYF. The full variable domain, in which reference TRBV7-8 and TRBJ2-7 provide the parts outside the CDR3, is GAGVSQSPRYKVAKRGQDVALRCDPISGHVSLFWYQQALGQGPEFLTYFQNEAQLDKSGLPSDRFFAERPEGSVSTLKIQRTQQEDSAVYLCASSSTGEGEQYFGPGTRLTVT.

J is TRBJ2-7 and V is TRBV7-9; TRBD1 might be the D (6 bases). CDR3 length: 14 residues. V was clipped by 5 bases and J by 3 bases, with 14 bases between them. CDR1 is SEHNR and CDR2 is FQNEAQ in the germline V gene (reference sequence). The CDR3: CASSPHDRSYEQYF. The DNA of the CDR3 is TGTGCCAGCAGCCCACATGACAGGAGCTACGAGCAGTACTTC.

This clonotype appeared a few times. The rearrangement links TRBV5-1 to TRBJ2-7, with D perhaps TRBD1 or TRBD2 (5 bases each). The CDR3 runs 14 residues. CDR1 is SGHRS, CDR2 YFSETQ, per germline. V lost 4 bases to trimming and J lost 2 bases, with 13 bases between them. CDR3 amino acids: CASSPGTDTYEQYF. The DNA of the CDR3 is TGCGCCAGCAGCCCAGGGACGGACACCTACGAGCAGTACTTC.

At least ten counts were recorded for this clonotype. The chain recombines TRBV4-2 with TRBJ2-1; D unclear. Germline values: CDR1 LGHNA, CDR2 YNFKEQ. The CDR3 runs 16 residues. Trimming pared 4 bases from V and 2 bases from J, leaving 15 bases between. The CDR3 region has the DNA TGTGCCAGCAGCCCCCAACCCGGATTGACCTACAATGAGCAGTTCTTC. Its translation is CASSPQPGLTYNEQFF.

This clonotype has just a few counts. The chain links TRBV19 to TRBJ1-5, with D tentatively TRBD1 (5 bases). In germline, CDR1 is LNHDA, CDR2 SQIVND (reference sequence). This CDR3 spans 14 amino acids. Trimming took 3 bases from V and 7 from J, leaving 13 bases between them. CDR3 nucleotide sequence: TGTGCCAGTAGTATGCGGCAGGGAAACCAGCCCCAGCATTTT. Residues: CASSMRQGNQPQHF.

This clonotype was observed a handful of times. The CDR3 loop reads CASSYLGTVYEQYF. The CDR3 DNA reads as TGTGCCAGCAGTTACCTCGGGACAGTCTACGAGCAGTACTTC. The chain uses TRBV2 and TRBJ2-7; 7 nucleotides agree with TRBD1. Germline V gene data show CDR1 as SNHLY and CDR2 as FYNNEI. The V and J ends lost 5 bases and 3 bases, in that order; junction bases with no gene match: 7. The CDR3 runs to 14 residues.

This clonotype was found many times. The CDR3 DNA follows: TGTGCCAGCAGCCCGCAGGTATCCTACGAGCAGTACTTC. Its translation is CASSPQVSYEQYF. This chain joins TRBV7-2 and TRBJ2-7; D is uncertain. The V end lost 5 bases, the J end lost 1 base, and 9 bases lay between the germline ends. Germline V gene sequence: CDR1 SGHTA, CDR2 FQGNSA. CDR3 size: 13 residues. The variable domain in full, completed from reference TRBV7-2 and TRBJ2-7, reads GAGVSQSPSNKVTEKGKDVELRCDPISGHTALYWYRQSLGQGLEFLIYFQGNSAPDKSGLPSDRFSAERTGGSVSTLTIQRTQQEDSAVYLCASSPQVSYEQYFGPGTRLTVT.

Comments on this clonotype: This sequence may be a read error, since a much larger clone differs from it by one base. This rearrangement joins TRBV11-3 to TRBJ2-1, with TRBD1 as a possible D gene (5 bases). This CDR3 region has 16 residues. Per germline, CDR1 SGHNT and CDR2 YENEEA. DNA of the CDR3: TGTGCCAGCGGCTTAGGAGTGGGGCCAGTCGGGAATGAGCAGTTCTTC. Its protein is CASGLGVGPVGNEQFF.